This TCR beta chain is from a study of molecular identifiers for immune sequencing clone quantification. The overall study: Replicate experiments took RNA from roughly 20,000 or 100,000 naive CD8 cells, divided it five ways and sequenced four.

Isolation of naive CD8 T cells was achieved by sorting on a CD8+CD4-CCR7+CD45RA+ phenotype. TCRdb passed the PCR reads through MiXCR, listing each CDR3 protein once. The profile shows approximately 60,000 distinct CDR3 sequences, around a fifth of them singletons. Remarks on this clonotype: Its antigen is not known. The junction departs from germline at one end; a sequencing error may be responsible.

Points from the study as a whole: In CMV-specific effectors, clones above 20 copies held over 99% of molecules; naive, under 1%. Highly expanded clones may be undercounted when identical TCR molecules share barcodes.

Germline CDR1 and CDR2: SGHVS and FNYEAQ. The CDR3 spans 15 residues. The genes are TRBV7-6 and TRBJ2-5; TRBD2 is a possible D gene (5 bases). This receptor was taken from a human donor in good health. Some libraries in this study had Jurkat cell RNA spiked in. Sequences were obtained from naive CD8+ T cells from blood, with Jurkat cell RNA spiked in. Documented subset: FACS-sorted CD8+CD4-CCR7+CD45RA+ naive T cells. The CDR3, as DNA: TGTGCCGGCAGCTTAATAGCTAGGGAGCAAGAGACCCAGTACTTC. It codes for CAGSLIAREQETQYF.